Presented here are 6 T cell receptor beta chains from one specimen sequenced in a study of cytomegalovirus exposure and HLA in healthy donors. It was with 60 Vbeta and 13 Jbeta primers that the PCR ran. Measured with immunoSEQ multiplex PCR; TCRdb has only the in-frame clones, and not every one. The data show under 90,000 clones, and the top ten clones hold 6% to 8%. Material for sequencing was PBMCs. The receptors shown here come from a female donor in good health and CMV-seropositive.

CDR3 bases: TGTGCCTGGAGTCCCGGGGATACCCTTCCGCAGTATTTT. This sequence encodes CAWSPGDTLPQYF. V usage is TRBV30 and J usage is TRBJ2-3; tentative D call: TRBD2 (5 bases). This CDR3 contains 13 residues. Deletions cut 2 bases from V and 10 bases from J, with 16 bases between. Germline V gene lookup returns CDR1 GTSNPN and CDR2 SVGIG (reference sequence).

Remarks on this clone: A read error is likely, as this CDR3 ends without the conserved phenylalanine or tryptophan. This sequence joins TRBV18 and TRBJ1-2, with 8 positions matching TRBD1. The CDR3 sequence is 16 residues long. Per the germline V gene, CDR1 is KGHSH and CDR2 is LQKENI. Germline trimming cut 1 base from V and 6 bases from J; bases unmatched to any gene: 10. The CDR3 DNA follows: TGTGCCAGCTCACCACTGAGGACAGGGACGATGAATGGCTACACCATC. Translating gives CASSPLRTGTMNGYTI.

The V and J genes are TRBV28 and TRBJ1-5; no clear D. V was cut by 6 bases and J by 4 bases, with 13 bases left in between. CDR1 is MDHEN and CDR2 is SYDVKM in the germline V gene. CDR3 size: 14 residues. As DNA, the CDR3 is TGTGCCAGCAGACGGAGTCCCTGGAATCAGCCCCAGCATTTT. Its protein product is CASRRSPWNQPQHF.

This chain uses TRBV27 with TRBJ2-5; 15 nucleotides agree with TRBD2. Losses at the gene ends were 5 bases for V and 4 bases for J; bases not matched to a gene: 2. Germline values: CDR1 MNHEY, CDR2 SMNVEV (reference sequence). The CDR3 is made up of 15 amino acids. CDR3 bases: TGTGCCAGCAGTATGGGACTAGCGGGAGGAGAGACCCAGTACTTC. Amino acid sequence: CASSMGLAGGETQYF.

J is TRBJ2-7 and V is TRBV6-6; D may be TRBD2 (7 bases). Germline CDR1 and CDR2: MNHNY and SVGAGI (reference sequence). V was clipped by 6 bases and J by 4 bases, with 10 bases between them. The length of the CDR3 is 12 residues. The CDR3 here is CASSKGGYEQYF. CDR3 nucleotide sequence: TGTGCCAGCAGCAAGGGGGGGTACGAGCAGTACTTC.

The chain combines TRBV9 with TRBJ2-3, with no clear D. Germline CDR1 SGDLS, CDR2 YYNGEE. This CDR3 comprises 15 residues. V was pared by 4 bases and J by 8 bases, with 20 bases between. The CDR3 bases are TGTGCCAGCAGCCCCCGTTCTCAACATGGCAGTACGCAGTATTTT. Its translation is CASSPRSQHGSTQYF.